These T cell receptor beta chains were read from a single sample in a study of cytomegalovirus exposure and HLA in healthy donors. This table comes from immunoSEQ multiplex PCR, and its TCRdb copy is limited to in-frame clones, with some not included. The sample lists about 130,000 clones, almost 80% seen once, with over 1.2% in the top ten. Sequenced sample: PBMCs. The receptor set was obtained from a female donor in good health and CMV-seronegative. CDR3s include the opening cysteine and the closing phenylalanine or tryptophan. D genes are given only for firm matches. A clone size is listed for some rows: how often the clone was seen (once, few, many), or a class if it is expanded.

V,J,size,D,DNA,CDR3
TRBV4-1,TRBJ1-5,.,.,TGCGCCAGCAGCCAAGATTATAGGACACAAATAATCAAGCCCCAGCATTTT,CASSQDYRTQIIKPQHF
TRBV6-5,TRBJ2-5,.,.,TGTGCCAGCAGTTACTCGACGGAGGTTCGGGGGACCCAGTACTTC,CASSYSTEVRGTQYF
TRBV7-2,TRBJ2-7,.,TRBD2,TGTGCCAGCAGCTTATGGGCTAGCGGGAACTACGAGCAGTACTTC,CASSLWASGNYEQYF
TRBV7-9,TRBJ2-7,few,.,TGTGCCAGCAGCGCGGCCCGGGAACCCCACGAGCAGTACTTC,CASSAAREPHEQYF
TRBV30,TRBJ1-1,once,.,TGTGCCTGGAGTGTTCACCGGGATCGAGCTTTCTTT,CAWSVHRDRAFF
TRBV7-3,TRBJ2-1,.,.,TGTGCCAGCAGCCCGAGACTGCTGAGCTCCTACAATGAGCAGTTCTTC,CASSPRLLSSYNEQFF
TRBV5-1,TRBJ2-5,once,.,TGCGCCAGCAGCTTCGGGACTGGATCAGAGACCCAGTACTTC,CASSFGTGSETQYF
TRBV7-2,TRBJ1-1,once,.,TGTGCCAGCAGCCGAGGACTTCAGAACACTGAAGCTTTCTTT,CASSRGLQNTEAFF
TRBV2,TRBJ2-1,.,TRBD2,TGTGCCAGCAGTGCGGGACTATCGAAGCAGTTCTTC,CASSAGLSKQFF
TRBV19,TRBJ1-5,.,TRBD1,TGTGCCAGTAGTACAACGACAGGGGGCTTAAATCAGCCCCAGCATTTT,CASSTTTGGLNQPQHF
TRBV9,TRBJ1-1,.,.,TGTGCCAGCAGCGTAGCCCCCACGGGGAGGGGCACTGAAGCTTTCTTT,CASSVAPTGRGTEAFF
TRBV6-6,TRBJ2-7,.,TRBD1,TGTGCCAGCACGACAGGGCAGGGGCGCTACGAGCAGTACTTC,CASTTGQGRYEQYF
TRBV28,TRBJ2-7,.,.,TGTGCCAGCAGTTCTTTCCCCTACGAGCAGTACTTC,CASSSFPYEQYF
TRBV7-9,TRBJ2-1,.,TRBD2,TGTGCCAGCAGCTCCCCGGGACTAGCGGGAATTGGGCAGTTCTTC,CASSSPGLAGIGQFF
TRBV4-1,TRBJ2-6,few,.,TGCGCCAGCAGCCAAGGGGGGGACTTGCACGTCCTGACTTTC,CASSQGGDLHVLTF
TRBV10-3,TRBJ2-1,.,TRBD2,TGTGCCATCAGTGACCGGGAGGGTAGCGGGATACGCTACAATGAGCAGTTCTTC,CAISDREGSGIRYNEQFF
TRBV4-2,TRBJ2-2,.,TRBD2,TGTGCCAGCAGCCTCTTTAGCGGGAGGGCAGCCGGGGAGCTGTTTTTT,CASSLFSGRAAGELFF
TRBV7-3,TRBJ2-7,.,TRBD2,TGTGCCAGCAGCTTAAATCCCCTAGCGGGAGCTACGGGGGGTGAGCAGTACTTC,CASSLNPLAGATGGEQYF
TRBV6-5,TRBJ2-1,.,TRBD2,TGTGCCAGCAGTTACGCTACTAGCGGGAGGGTCAATGAGCAGTTCTTC,CASSYATSGRVNEQFF
TRBV5-4,TRBJ1-2,.,TRBD1,TGTGCCAGCAGCTCCGGGACAGGGGGCTTTGGCTACACCTTC,CASSSGTGGFGYTF
TRBV6-5,TRBJ1-5,.,.,TGTGCCAGCAGCCCTACGACAGCCGGCAATCAGCCCCAGCATTTT,CASSPTTAGNQPQHF
TRBV28,TRBJ2-7,.,TRBD1,TGTGCCAGCAGTGCGGGACAGGGCTTTAACGAGCAGTACTTC,CASSAGQGFNEQYF
TRBV5-6,TRBJ2-7,.,.,TGTGCCAGCAGCTTGACCTATTCCTACGAGCAGTACTTC,CASSLTYSYEQYF
TRBV7-3,TRBJ2-3,.,TRBD2,TGTGCCAGCAGCCTCCTGGGGACTAGCGGCACAGATACGCAGTATTTT,CASSLLGTSGTDTQYF
TRBV6-1,TRBJ2-7,.,TRBD2,TGTGCCAGCAGTGAAGCGGGAGGGCCGAACGAGCAGTACTTC,CASSEAGGPNEQYF
TRBV12-2,TRBJ2-6,.,.,TGTGCAAGTCGCAACCGGGCGGGTCCCACTGGGGCCAACGTCCTGACTTTC,CASRNRAGPTGANVLTF
TRBV4-3,TRBJ1-5,.,.,TGCGCCAGCAGCCAAGAGTACCTGAGCAGCAATCAGCCCCAGCATTTT,CASSQEYLSSNQPQHF
TRBV30,TRBJ2-2,.,.,TGTGCCTGGAGTGTACTGTTAGGGGCGAACACCGGGGAGCTGTTTTTT,CAWSVLLGANTGELFF
TRBV6-5,TRBJ2-1,few,.,TGTGCCAGCAGTTACACAGATAACTACAATGAGCAGTTCTTC,CASSYTDNYNEQFF
TRBV15,TRBJ1-4,.,.,TGTGCCACCGGTGCGCCTAATGAAAAACTGTTTTTT,CATGAPNEKLFF
TRBV15,TRBJ1-1,few,TRBD1,TGTGCCACCAGCAGTAGGACAGGGTGGGAGGCTTTCTTT,CATSSRTGWEAFF
TRBV19,TRBJ2-7,.,TRBD2,TGTGCCAGTCGCGGGCGCGGGAGTCTTTACGAGCAGTACTTC,CASRGRGSLYEQYF
TRBV5-1,TRBJ1-1,.,.,TGCGCCAGCACCCAGGGGACTGAAGCTTTCTTT,CASTQGTEAFF
TRBV19,TRBJ1-5,few,.,TGTGCCAGTTCAGGTGATAGCAATCAGCCCCAGCATTTT,CASSGDSNQPQHF
TRBV4-1,TRBJ2-3,few,TRBD2,TGCGCCAGCAGCCAACTAGCGGGAGGGCCAGATACGCAGTATTTT,CASSQLAGGPDTQYF
TRBV14,TRBJ2-5,.,.,TGTGCCAGCAGCCAAGATAGTTTGGAGACCCAGTACTTC,CASSQDSLETQYF
TRBV14,TRBJ2-7,.,.,TGTGCCAGCAGCCTAGGGACTTCAAGCTCCTACGAGCAGTACTTC,CASSLGTSSSYEQYF
TRBV7-6,TRBJ2-7,.,TRBD1,TGTGCCAGCAGCTTTAACCAGGGGGCCAGGGACGAGCAGTACTTC,CASSFNQGARDEQYF
TRBV19,TRBJ1-4,.,.,TGTGCCAGTAGTATTACAGGCCAGAATGAAAAACTGTTTTTT,CASSITGQNEKLFF
TRBV11-3,TRBJ1-1,.,TRBD1,TGTGCCAGCAGCTTAGGGGACAGGGCGAAGGCTGAAGCTTTCTTT,CASSLGDRAKAEAFF
TRBV28,TRBJ2-3,few,.,TGTGCCAGCGAGACGGGTGGCACAGATACGCAGTATTTT,CASETGGTDTQYF
TRBV6-5,TRBJ2-2,.,.,TGTGCCAGCAGGTCTTCGAACACCGGGGAGCTGTTTTTT,CASRSSNTGELFF
TRBV4-3,TRBJ2-7,.,TRBD2,TGCGCCAGCAGCCAAGGGCTAGCGGGAGGATACGAGCAGTACTTC,CASSQGLAGGYEQYF
TRBV7-2,TRBJ2-7,.,TRBD2,TGTGCCAGCAGCCCAGGACTAGCGGGATTCTCCTACGAGCAGTACTTC,CASSPGLAGFSYEQYF
TRBV7-2,TRBJ2-5,few,TRBD1,TGTGCCAGCAGCCCCGACAGGGTTCAAGAGACCCAGTACTTC,CASSPDRVQETQYF
TRBV7-2,TRBJ1-3,.,.,TGTGCCAGCAGCTCCTTCCCCACAGGGATCTCTGGAAACACCATATATTTT,CASSSFPTGISGNTIYF
TRBV7-2,TRBJ1-1,.,.,TGTGCCAGCAGCTTAAGAGACACTGAAGCTTTCTTT,CASSLRDTEAFF
TRBV5-6,TRBJ1-2,.,TRBD1,TGTGCCAGCAGCCCTGGACAGGGGCGATATGGCTACACCTTC,CASSPGQGRYGYTF